This TCR beta chain was retrieved from a study of cytomegalovirus exposure and HLA in healthy donors. About the study: The roughly 110 validation repertoires were reported in a later analysis to have been generated on the same platform as the approximately 600 first-cohort repertoires.

The germline V gene encodes CDR1 SGHKS and CDR2 YYEKEE (reference sequence). Trimming removed 4 bases from V and 4 bases from J, with 18 bases in between. The length of the CDR3 is 15 residues. Data came from immunoSEQ multiplex PCR; TCRdb stores just in-frame clones and leaves some out. Of about 75,000 clones in the sample, 85% were seen once. The study drew the donors from its approximately 120-subject validation cohort, separate from the roughly 700-subject first cohort. Sequences were obtained from PBMCs. This clonotype was sampled from a man between 25 and 39 years old in good health and CMV-seronegative. The chain is built from TRBV5-5 and TRBJ2-7, with D possibly matching TRBD2 (5 bases). CDR3 in DNA: TGTGCCAGCAGCCGGTTCCAGGACTCAAAATACGAGCAGTACGTC. Its translation: CASSRFQDSKYEQYV.